These 6 T cell receptor beta chains originate from one sample sequenced in a study of T cell responses to AZD1222 COVID-19 vaccine. Assay: immunoSEQ multiplex PCR; the TCRdb copy retains only in-frame clones and omits some. The sample lists nearly 80,000 clones, around 81% seen once, with about 20% in the top ten. The material was peripheral blood, obtained on day 0 of AZD1222 vaccination. The receptors were gathered from an adult in good health.

The chain carries TRBV7-4 and TRBJ2-7, with 11 bases lining up with TRBD2. The V segment lost 4 bases and the J segment 5 bases; nucleotides outside the gene matches: 4. The CDR3 loop spans 14 amino acids. Germline V gene data show CDR1 as SGHVT and CDR2 as SQSDAQ. This chain's CDR3 is CASSSSSGRNEQYF. DNA of the CDR3: TGTGCCAGCAGCTCATCTAGCGGGAGGAACGAGCAGTACTTC. The entire variable domain, with the rest obtained from reference TRBV7-4 and TRBJ2-7, is as follows: GAGVSQSPRYKVAKRGRDVALRCDSISGHVTLYWYRQTLGQGSEVLTYSQSDAQRDKSGRPSGRFSAERPERSVSTLKIQRTEQGDSAVYLCASSSSSGRNEQYFGPGTRLTVT.

This sequence joins TRBV4-1 and TRBJ1-1, with D tentatively TRBD1 (5 bases). Trimming removed 1 base from V and 7 bases from J, with 10 bases in between. The CDR3 consists of 13 residues. Germline V gene lookup returns CDR1 MGHRA and CDR2 YSYEKL. CDR3 DNA: TGCGCCAGCAGCCAAGTCGATGACAGTGAAGCTTTCTTT. Protein product: CASSQVDDSEAFF.

This clone was counted once. This chain connects TRBV2 to TRBJ2-2; 11 nucleotides match TRBD1. The V gene's germline CDR1 is SNHLY and CDR2 FYNNEI. The CDR3 is 15 residues long. J gave up 5 bases and V 6 bases, and 5 bases lay outside the gene matches. The CDR3 loop reads CASRGQGAKTGELFF. CDR3 bases: TGTGCCAGCAGAGGACAGGGGGCCAAAACCGGGGAGCTGTTTTTT.

The gene calls are TRBV5-1 and TRBJ2-7; 7 bases fit TRBD1. The CDR3 contains 13 residues. V shed 3 bases, J shed 6 bases, and the junction held 6 bases outside the gene matches. Germline lookup yields CDR1 SGHRS and CDR2 YFSETQ. The CDR3 coding sequence is TGCGCCAGCAGCTCCCAGACAGGGACCGAGCAGTACTTC. This encodes CASSSQTGTEQYF.

This clone has just a few counts. The gene calls are TRBV30 and TRBJ2-2, with TRBD1 matching 7 bases. Germline V gene sequence: CDR1 GTSNPN, CDR2 SVGIG (reference sequence). V lost 4 bases to trimming and J lost 2 bases; unmatched junction nucleotides: 13. This CDR3 spans 17 amino acids. The CDR3 nucleotides read TGTGCCTGGACCACGACAGGGTACTTCTCTAACACCGGGGAGCTGTTTTTT. It specifies CAWTTTGYFSNTGELFF.

This clone appeared a few times. CDR3 in amino acids: CASTGQGAYYGYTF. In DNA, the CDR3 is TGTGCCAGCACCGGACAGGGGGCATACTATGGCTACACCTTC. The rearrangement uses TRBV6-5 and TRBJ1-2; 11 bases match TRBD1. Germline-derived CDR1 and CDR2 are MNHEY and SVGAGI. This CDR3 spans 14 amino acids. The V gene end was trimmed by 7 bases and the J gene end by 3 bases; junction bases not matched to a gene: 4.